What follows are 17 T cell receptor beta chains derived from one specimen sequenced in a study of regulatory T cells in long-lasting Graves disease. The time point: newly diagnosed GD, antithyroid drugs for less than 3 months. Construction of the TCR library relied on RNA isolated from PBMCs. In building TCR beta libraries, iRepertoire HTBI primers were used together with Arm-PCR of CDR3 regions. From the multiplex PCR reads, TCRdb called clonotypes with MiXCR, one entry per CDR3 protein. The table shows around 420,000 distinct CDR3 sequences, with about a sixth occurring only once. Sequences were derived from peripheral blood mononuclear cells (PBMCs), sampled at new diagnosis, from a patient treated with antithyroid drugs. The receptors derive from a female donor with Graves disease.

This clonotype was observed many times. The chain carries TRBV12-3 or TRBV12-4 and TRBJ2-7, with 9 bases matching TRBD1. The CDR3 runs to 19 residues. With 2 bases clipped from V and 1 base from J, the junction kept 15 bases outside the gene matches. CDR3 residues: CASSLTPGQGETWSYEQYF. Here the CDR3 DNA reads TGTGCCAGCAGTTTAACCCCGGGACAGGGTGAGACTTGGTCCTACGAGCAGTACTTC.

In this sample, this clonotype turned up many times. This rearrangement joins TRBV7-2 to TRBJ1-1, with TRBD1 as a possible D gene (5 bases). This CDR3 region has 13 residues. Germline V gene data show CDR1 as SGHTA and CDR2 as FQGNSA. V was trimmed by 4 bases and J by 8 bases, leaving 14 bases between them. The CDR3: CASSSRGTGEAFF. The CDR3 DNA sequence: TGTGCCAGCAGCTCACGAGGGACTGGAGAAGCTTTCTTT.

This clonotype was recorded a few times. This chain links TRBV6-9 with TRBJ1-5, with a possible D match to TRBD1 (5 bases). CDR1 MNHGY and CDR2 SVAAGI come from the germline V gene. The CDR3 extends over 17 amino acids. V shed 3 bases and J shed 3 bases, with 18 bases lying between them. For the CDR3, the DNA is TGTGCCAGCAGTTACTCGAATAGGGGAGGGACCAATCAGCCCCAGCATTTT. Translating gives CASSYSNRGGTNQPQHF.

This clonotype was counted a few times. The chain has TRBV5-1 and TRBJ2-1; 14 bases match TRBD2. Trimming at V came to 5 bases and at J to 5 bases, leaving 12 bases not matched to a gene. Germline V gene data show CDR1 as SGHRS and CDR2 as YFSETQ. The CDR3 runs 18 residues. The CDR3 nucleotides read TGCGCCAGCAGGAGGGGACTAGCGGGAGCGACGTCCGACAATGAGCAGTTCTTC. Encoded protein: CASRRGLAGATSDNEQFF.

This clonotype was seen repeatedly, ten times or more. The J gene is TRBJ1-1, the V gene TRBV5-1; D unresolved. The CDR3 is made up of 13 amino acids. Germline loops: CDR1 SGHRS, CDR2 YFSETQ. V gave up 2 bases and J gave up 4 bases, with 9 bases separating them. The CDR3 nucleotides read TGCGCCAGCAGCTTCCGAGTAAGCACTGAAGCTTTCTTT. This encodes CASSFRVSTEAFF.

As regards this clonotype: A much more abundant neighbour one base away suggests this may be a read error. The genes are TRBV12-3 or TRBV12-4 and TRBJ1-2; D might be TRBD1 (6 bases). The length of the CDR3 is 13 residues. CDR3: CASSPQGSYGCTF. The CDR3 DNA follows: TGTGCCAGCAGCCCACAGGGTTCCTATGGCTGCACCTTC.

This clonotype was recorded at least ten times. The genes are TRBV7-2 and TRBJ2-7; 9 positions match TRBD2. Trimming took 6 bases from V and 7 from J; bases not matched to a gene: 13. Germline CDR1 SGHTA, CDR2 FQGNSA. The CDR3 extends over 15 amino acids. CDR3 residues: CASSYLAGVVREQYF. As DNA, the CDR3 is TGTGCCAGCAGTTATTTAGCGGGAGTCGTTCGGGAGCAGTACTTC.

This clonotype was found many times. This chain connects TRBV2 to TRBJ1-5; unclear D gene. Germline lookup yields CDR1 SNHLY and CDR2 FYNNEI. V dropped 4 bases and J dropped 0 bases, with 7 bases sitting between them. This CDR3 comprises 14 residues. The CDR3 spells CASSVESSNQPQHF. The CDR3, as DNA: TGTGCCAGCAGTGTAGAAAGTAGCAATCAGCCCCAGCATTTT.

This clonotype was observed many times. This sequence joins TRBV7-9 and TRBJ2-1, with D possibly being TRBD1 or TRBD2 (5 bases each). Per germline, CDR1 SEHNR and CDR2 FQNEAQ (reference sequence). This CDR3 comprises 14 residues. V was clipped by 9 bases and J by 4 bases, with 16 bases between them. CDR3 nucleotides: TGTGCCAGTGACCGGGACGGAAATTACAATGAGCAGTTCTTC. Protein product: CASDRDGNYNEQFF.

This clonotype was picked up a small number of times. The chain joins TRBV29-1 to TRBJ1-2; unclear D gene. From germline, CDR1 is SQVTM and CDR2 ANQGSEA. V was clipped by 0 bases and J by 7 bases, with 12 bases between them. The CDR3 spans 13 residues. CDR3 protein: CSVEEVLSGGYTF. The CDR3 DNA is TGCAGCGTTGAAGAGGTACTATCTGGTGGCTACACCTTC.

This clonotype was picked up many times. The chain couples TRBV4-1 to TRBJ2-2; no clear D. The CDR3 consists of 15 residues. Germline V gives CDR1 MGHRA, CDR2 YSYEKL. Trimming stripped 2 bases from V and 5 bases from J, with 12 bases between. CDR3 nucleotides: TGCGCCAGCAGCCAACAAGGGCCAACAACCGGGGAGCTGTTTTTT. This sequence encodes CASSQQGPTTGELFF.

This CDR3 reads CASSVGHNEQFF. The DNA for the CDR3 is TGCGCCAGCAGCGTAGGTCACAATGAGCAGTTCTTC. This rearrangement joins TRBV10-1 to TRBJ2-1; no clear D. The V gene lost 6 bases and the J gene lost 5 bases, with 8 bases spanning the gap. The CDR3 length is 12 residues. The germline V gene has CDR1 WNHNN and CDR2 SYGVQD (reference sequence).

At least ten counts were recorded for this clonotype. The J gene is TRBJ2-5, the V gene TRBV6-5, with 10 bases fitting TRBD1. V was pared by 3 bases and J by 3 bases, with 7 bases of the junction left unmatched. The CDR3 has 16 residues. From germline, CDR1 is MNHEY and CDR2 SVGAGI. CDR3 bases: TGTGCCAGCAGTTATCTGGGACAGGGGCGGGAAGAGACCCAGTACTTC. Amino acids: CASSYLGQGREETQYF.

This clonotype was found a few times. V usage is TRBV10-3 and J usage is TRBJ1-2; 7 bases align to TRBD1. Unmatched junction bases numbered 7, after V lost 2 bases and J lost 1 base. Germline lookup yields CDR1 ENHRY and CDR2 SYGVKD. The length of the CDR3 is 16 residues. CDR3 nucleotide sequence: TGTGCCATCAGTGAGAAGGGACAGAGTTATAACTATGGCTACACCTTC. Residues: CAISEKGQSYNYGYTF.

The chain couples TRBV20-1 to TRBJ2-7; possibly TRBD2 for D (6 bases). The CDR3 totals 15 residues. The V gene lost 1 base and the J gene lost 0 bases, with 13 bases spanning the gap. The germline V gene encodes CDR1 DFQATT and CDR2 SNEGSKA (reference sequence). Here the CDR3 DNA reads TGCAGTGCTAGAGTTGCGGGACCCAACTCCTACGAGCAGTACTTC. The encoded protein is CSARVAGPNSYEQYF.

The table lists this clonotype with a few counts. The chain couples TRBV29-1 to TRBJ2-1; 11 positions agree with TRBD2. CDR1 and CDR2 from the germline V gene are SQVTM and ANQGSEA. CDR3 length equals 12 residues. Germline trimming cut 3 bases from V and 10 bases from J; bases unmatched to any gene: 2. CDR3 in amino acids: CSVEGLADEQFF. CDR3 DNA sequence: TGCAGCGTTGAGGGACTAGCGGACGAGCAGTTCTTC.

The table lists this clonotype with many counts. The CDR3 nucleotides read TGCAGTGCTCGCAGCACAGATACGCAGTATTTT. It yields the protein CSARSTDTQYF. V usage is TRBV20-1 and J usage is TRBJ2-3; no reliable D call. Germline assignment: CDR1 DFQATT and CDR2 SNEGSKA (reference sequence). The V end was cut by 5 bases, the J end by 0 bases, with 3 bases between. The CDR3 loop spans 11 amino acids.